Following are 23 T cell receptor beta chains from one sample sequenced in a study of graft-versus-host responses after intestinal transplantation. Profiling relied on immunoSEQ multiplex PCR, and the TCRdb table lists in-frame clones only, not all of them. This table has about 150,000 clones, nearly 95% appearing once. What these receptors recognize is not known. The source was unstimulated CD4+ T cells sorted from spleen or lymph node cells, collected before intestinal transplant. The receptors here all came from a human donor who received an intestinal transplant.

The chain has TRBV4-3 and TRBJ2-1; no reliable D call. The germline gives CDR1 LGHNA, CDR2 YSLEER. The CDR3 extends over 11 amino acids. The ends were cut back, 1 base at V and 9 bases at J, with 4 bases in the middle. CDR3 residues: CASSQGGEQFF. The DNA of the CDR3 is TGCGCCAGCAGCCAAGGGGGTGAGCAGTTCTTC.

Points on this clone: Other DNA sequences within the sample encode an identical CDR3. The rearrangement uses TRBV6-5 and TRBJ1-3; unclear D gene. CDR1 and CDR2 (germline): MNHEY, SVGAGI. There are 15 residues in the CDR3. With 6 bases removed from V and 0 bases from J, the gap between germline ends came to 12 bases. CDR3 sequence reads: CASRGGSLSGNTIYF. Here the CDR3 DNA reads TGTGCCAGCAGGGGAGGGTCTCTCTCTGGAAACACCATATATTTT.

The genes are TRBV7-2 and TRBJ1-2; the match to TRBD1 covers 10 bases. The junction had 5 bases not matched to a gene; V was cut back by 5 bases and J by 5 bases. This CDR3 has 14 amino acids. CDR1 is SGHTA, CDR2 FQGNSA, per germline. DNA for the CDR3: TGTGCCAGCAGCCCCTGGGACAGGGGATATGGCTACACCTTC. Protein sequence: CASSPWDRGYGYTF.

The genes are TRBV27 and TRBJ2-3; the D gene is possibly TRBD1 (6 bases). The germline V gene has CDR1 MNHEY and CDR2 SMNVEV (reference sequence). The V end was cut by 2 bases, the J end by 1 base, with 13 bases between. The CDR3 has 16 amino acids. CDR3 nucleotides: TGTGCCAGCAGTTTAGGCAGGGGTACCCGCACAGATACGCAGTATTTT. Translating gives CASSLGRGTRTDTQYF.

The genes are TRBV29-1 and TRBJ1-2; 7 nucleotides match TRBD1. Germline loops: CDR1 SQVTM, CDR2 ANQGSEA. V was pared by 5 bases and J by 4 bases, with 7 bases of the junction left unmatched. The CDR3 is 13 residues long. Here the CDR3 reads CSVRQGTFYGYTF. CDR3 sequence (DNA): TGCAGCGTTCGACAGGGCACCTTCTATGGCTACACCTTC.

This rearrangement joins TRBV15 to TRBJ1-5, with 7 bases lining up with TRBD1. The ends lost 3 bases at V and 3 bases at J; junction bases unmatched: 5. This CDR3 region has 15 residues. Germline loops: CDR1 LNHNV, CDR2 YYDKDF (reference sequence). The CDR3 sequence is CATSSSRGNNQPQHF. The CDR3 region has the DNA TGTGCCACCAGCAGCTCCAGGGGGAACAATCAGCCCCAGCATTTT. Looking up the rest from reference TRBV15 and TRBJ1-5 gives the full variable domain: DAMVIQNPRYQVTQFGKPVTLSCSQTLNHNVMYWYQQKSSQAPKLLFHYYDKDFNNEADTPDNFQSRRPNTSFCFLDIRSPGLGDTAMYLCATSSSRGNNQPQHFGDGTRLSIL.

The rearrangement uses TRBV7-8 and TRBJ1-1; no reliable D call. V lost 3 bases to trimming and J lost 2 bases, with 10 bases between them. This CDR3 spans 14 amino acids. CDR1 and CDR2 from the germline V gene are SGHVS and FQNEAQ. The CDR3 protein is CASSLRSDNTEAFF. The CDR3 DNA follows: TGTGCCAGCAGCTTGCGGAGTGACAACACTGAAGCTTTCTTT. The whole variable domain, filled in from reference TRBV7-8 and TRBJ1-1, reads GAGVSQSPRYKVAKRGQDVALRCDPISGHVSLFWYQQALGQGPEFLTYFQNEAQLDKSGLPSDRFFAERPEGSVSTLKIQRTQQEDSAVYLCASSLRSDNTEAFFGQGTRLTVV.

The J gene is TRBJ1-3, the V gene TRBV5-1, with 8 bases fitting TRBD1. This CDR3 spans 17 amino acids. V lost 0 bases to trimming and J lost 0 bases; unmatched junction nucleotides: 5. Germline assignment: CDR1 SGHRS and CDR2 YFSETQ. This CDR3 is CASSLVPGQDSGNTIYF. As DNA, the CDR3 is TGCGCCAGCAGCTTGGTTCCGGGACAGGACTCTGGAAACACCATATATTTT.

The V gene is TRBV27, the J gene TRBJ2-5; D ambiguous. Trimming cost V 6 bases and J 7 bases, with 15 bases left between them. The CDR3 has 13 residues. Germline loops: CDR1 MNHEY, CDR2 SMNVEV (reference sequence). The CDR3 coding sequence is TGTGCCAGCAGAGTATTCGAAGGCGGGACCCAGTACTTC. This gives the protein CASRVFEGGTQYF.

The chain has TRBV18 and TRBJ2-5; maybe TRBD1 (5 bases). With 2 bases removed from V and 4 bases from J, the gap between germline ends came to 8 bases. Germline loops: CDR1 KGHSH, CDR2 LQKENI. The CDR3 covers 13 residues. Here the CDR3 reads CASSPGRGETQYF. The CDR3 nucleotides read TGTGCCAGCTCACCAGGTAGGGGAGAGACCCAGTACTTC.

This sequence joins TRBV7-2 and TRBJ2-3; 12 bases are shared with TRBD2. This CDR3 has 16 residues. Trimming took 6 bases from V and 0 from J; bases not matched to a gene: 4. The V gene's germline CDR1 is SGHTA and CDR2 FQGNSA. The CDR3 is CASRLGLAGSTDTQYF. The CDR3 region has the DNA TGTGCCAGCAGACTAGGACTAGCGGGAAGCACAGATACGCAGTATTTT.

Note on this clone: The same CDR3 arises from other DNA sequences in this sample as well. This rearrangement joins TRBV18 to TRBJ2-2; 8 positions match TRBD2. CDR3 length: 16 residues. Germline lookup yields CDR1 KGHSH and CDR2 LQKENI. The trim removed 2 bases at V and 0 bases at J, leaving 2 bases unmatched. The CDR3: CASSPTSGTNTGELFF. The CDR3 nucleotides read TGTGCCAGCTCACCAACTAGCGGAACGAACACCGGGGAGCTGTTTTTT.

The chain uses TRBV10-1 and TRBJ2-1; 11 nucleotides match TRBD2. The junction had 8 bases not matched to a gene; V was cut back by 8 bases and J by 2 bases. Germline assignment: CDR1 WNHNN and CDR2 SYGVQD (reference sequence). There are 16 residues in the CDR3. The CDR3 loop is CASLLGTSGPYNEQFF. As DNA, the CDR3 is TGCGCCAGCCTTCTTGGGACTAGCGGCCCCTACAATGAGCAGTTCTTC.

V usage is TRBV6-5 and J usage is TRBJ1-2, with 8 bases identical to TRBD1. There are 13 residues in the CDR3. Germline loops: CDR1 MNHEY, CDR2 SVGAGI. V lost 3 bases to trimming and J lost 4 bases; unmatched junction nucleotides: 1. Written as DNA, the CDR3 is TGTGCCAGCAGTTATCAGGGGGCCTATGGCTACACCTTC. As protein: CASSYQGAYGYTF.

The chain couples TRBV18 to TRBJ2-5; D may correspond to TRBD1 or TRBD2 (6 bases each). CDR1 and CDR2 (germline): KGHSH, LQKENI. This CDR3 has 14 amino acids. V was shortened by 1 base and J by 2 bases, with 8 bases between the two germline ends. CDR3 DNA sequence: TGTGCCAGCTCACCACTAGGGGGGCAAGAGACCCAGTACTTC. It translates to CASSPLGGQETQYF.

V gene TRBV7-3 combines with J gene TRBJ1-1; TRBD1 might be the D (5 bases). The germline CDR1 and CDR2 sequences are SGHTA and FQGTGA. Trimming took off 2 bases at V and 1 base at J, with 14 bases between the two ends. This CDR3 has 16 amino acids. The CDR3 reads CASSLRAWQGNTEAFF. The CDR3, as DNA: TGTGCCAGCAGCTTACGGGCCTGGCAGGGGAACACTGAAGCTTTCTTT.

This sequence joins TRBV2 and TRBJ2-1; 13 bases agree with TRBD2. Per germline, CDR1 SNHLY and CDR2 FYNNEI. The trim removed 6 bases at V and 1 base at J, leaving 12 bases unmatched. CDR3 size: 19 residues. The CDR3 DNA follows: TGTGCCAGCAGACTAGCGGGAGGGGCAGGCCCCCTTTCCTACAATGAGCAGTTCTTC. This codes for CASRLAGGAGPLSYNEQFF.

The CDR3 DNA is TGTGCCAGCAGTCCCTCACAAGGAACGGGATTCGCGGATGAGCAGTTCTTC. Encoded protein: CASSPSQGTGFADEQFF. The gene calls are TRBV27 and TRBJ2-1, with a possible D match to TRBD2 (5 bases). The CDR3 is 17 residues long. V was pared by 5 bases and J by 8 bases, with 25 bases between. Germline-derived CDR1 and CDR2 are MNHEY and SMNVEV (reference sequence).

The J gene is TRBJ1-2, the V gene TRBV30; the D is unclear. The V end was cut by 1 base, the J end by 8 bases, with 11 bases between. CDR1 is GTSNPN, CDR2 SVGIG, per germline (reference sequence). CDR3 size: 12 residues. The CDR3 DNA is TGTGCCTGGAGTGCGGGCCCCGGGGGCTACACCTTC. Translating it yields CAWSAGPGGYTF.

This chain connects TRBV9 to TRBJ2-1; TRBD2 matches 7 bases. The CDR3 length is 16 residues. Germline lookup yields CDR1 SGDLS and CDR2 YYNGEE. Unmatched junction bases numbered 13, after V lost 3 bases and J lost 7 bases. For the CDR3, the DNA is TGTGCCAGCAGCGGGGATCTGGCGCGGGAGAGGAATGAGCAGTTCTTC. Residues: CASSGDLARERNEQFF.

DNA of the CDR3: TGTGCCAGCAGCTTAGGATCCACCTACGAGCAGTACTTC. Translating gives CASSLGSTYEQYF. The chain couples TRBV7-9 to TRBJ2-7; D uncertain. V was shortened by 1 base and J by 2 bases, with 6 bases between the two germline ends. CDR3 length equals 13 residues. Germline V lookup: CDR1 SEHNR, CDR2 FQNEAQ (reference sequence).

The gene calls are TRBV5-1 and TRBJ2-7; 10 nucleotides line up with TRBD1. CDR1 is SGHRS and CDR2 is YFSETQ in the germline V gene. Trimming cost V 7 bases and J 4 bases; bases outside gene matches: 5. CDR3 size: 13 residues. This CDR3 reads CASGDRGQYEQYF. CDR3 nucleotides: TGCGCCAGCGGAGACAGGGGGCAGTACGAGCAGTACTTC.

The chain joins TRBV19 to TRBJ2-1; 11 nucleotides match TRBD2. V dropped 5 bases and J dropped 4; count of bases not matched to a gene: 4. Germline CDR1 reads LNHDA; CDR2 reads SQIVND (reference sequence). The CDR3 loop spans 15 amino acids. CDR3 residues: CASSVAGGPYNEQFF. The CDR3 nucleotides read TGTGCCAGTAGTGTAGCGGGAGGGCCTTACAATGAGCAGTTCTTC. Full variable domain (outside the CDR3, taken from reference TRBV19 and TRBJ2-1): DGGITQSPKYLFRKEGQNVTLSCEQNLNHDAMYWYRQDPGQGLRLIYYSQIVNDFQKGDIAEGYSVSREKKESFPLTVTSAQKNPTAFYLCASSVAGGPYNEQFFGPGTRLTVL.